Included here is one T cell receptor beta chain sequence, with context. As yet, its antigen is unknown. The sample comes from a study of STAT5B mutations in CD4+ large granular lymphocyte leukemia. Study summary: The CDR3 'QG' motif was associated with a particular HLA allele among healthy donors. Study observations and caveats: Main leukemic clonotypes were patient-specific, but about 25% appeared at low frequency elsewhere.

V shed 4 bases, J shed 0 bases, and the junction held 8 bases outside the gene matches. The CDR3 contains 18 residues. From germline, CDR1 is SGHRS and CDR2 YFSETQ. Generated by immunoSEQ multiplex PCR, the TCRdb table keeps only in-frame clones and is missing some. The sample carries about 48,000 clones, 70% recorded once. The source of this sequence is a human donor in good health. The V call is TRBV5-1, the J call TRBJ1-5, with 12 bases identical to TRBD1. Sequencing was carried out using CD4+ T cells from blood buffy coats. The DNA of the CDR3 is TGCGCCAGCAGCCCAGGGACAGGGGGCGGATTTAGCAATCAGCCCCAGCATTTT. Residues: CASSPGTGGGFSNQPQHF.